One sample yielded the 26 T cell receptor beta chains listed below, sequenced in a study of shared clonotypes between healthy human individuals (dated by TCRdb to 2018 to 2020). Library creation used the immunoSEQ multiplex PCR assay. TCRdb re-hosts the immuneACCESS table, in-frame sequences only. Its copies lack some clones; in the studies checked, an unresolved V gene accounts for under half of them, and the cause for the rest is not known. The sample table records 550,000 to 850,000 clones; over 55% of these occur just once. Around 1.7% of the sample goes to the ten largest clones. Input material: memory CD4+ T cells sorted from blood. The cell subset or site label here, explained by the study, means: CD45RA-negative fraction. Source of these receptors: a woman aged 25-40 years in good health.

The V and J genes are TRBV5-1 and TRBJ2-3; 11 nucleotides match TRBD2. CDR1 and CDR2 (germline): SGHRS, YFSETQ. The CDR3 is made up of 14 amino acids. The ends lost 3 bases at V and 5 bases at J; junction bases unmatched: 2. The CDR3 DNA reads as TGCGCCAGCAGCTGGGGACTAGCGGAAGATACGCAGTATTTT. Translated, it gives CASSWGLAEDTQYF.

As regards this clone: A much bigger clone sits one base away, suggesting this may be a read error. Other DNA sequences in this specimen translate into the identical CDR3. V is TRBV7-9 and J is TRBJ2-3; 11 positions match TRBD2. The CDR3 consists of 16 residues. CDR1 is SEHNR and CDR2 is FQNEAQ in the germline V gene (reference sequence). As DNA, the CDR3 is TGTGCCAGCAGCCAGGGGACTAGCGGATTCACAGATACGCAATATTTT. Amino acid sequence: CASSQGTSGFTDTQYF. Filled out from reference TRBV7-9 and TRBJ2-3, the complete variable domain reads DTGVSQNPRHKITKRGQNVTFRCDPISEHNRLYWYRQTLGQGPEFLTYFQNEAQLEKSRLLSDRFSAERPKGSFSTLEIQRTEQGDSAMYLCASSQGTSGFTDTQYFGPGTRLTVL.

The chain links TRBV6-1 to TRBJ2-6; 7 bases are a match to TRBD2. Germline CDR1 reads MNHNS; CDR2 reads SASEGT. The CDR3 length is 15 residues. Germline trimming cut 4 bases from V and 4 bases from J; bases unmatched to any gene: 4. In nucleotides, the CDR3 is TGTGCCAGCAGTGGGACTAGAACGGGGGCCAACGTCCTGACTTTC. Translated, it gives CASSGTRTGANVLTF.

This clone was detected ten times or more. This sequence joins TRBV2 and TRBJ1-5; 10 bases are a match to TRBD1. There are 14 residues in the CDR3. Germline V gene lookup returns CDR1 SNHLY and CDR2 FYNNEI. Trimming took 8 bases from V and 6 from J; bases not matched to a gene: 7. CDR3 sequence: CASAGQGSRQPQHF. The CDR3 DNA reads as TGTGCCAGCGCGGGACAGGGGAGCCGTCAGCCCCAGCATTTT.

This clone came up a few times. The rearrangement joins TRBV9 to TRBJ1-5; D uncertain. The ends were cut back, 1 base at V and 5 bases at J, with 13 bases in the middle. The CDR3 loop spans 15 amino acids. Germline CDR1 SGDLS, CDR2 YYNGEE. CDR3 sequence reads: CASSVSLGIDQPQHF. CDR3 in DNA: TGTGCCAGCAGCGTATCTCTGGGAATAGATCAGCCCCAGCATTTT.

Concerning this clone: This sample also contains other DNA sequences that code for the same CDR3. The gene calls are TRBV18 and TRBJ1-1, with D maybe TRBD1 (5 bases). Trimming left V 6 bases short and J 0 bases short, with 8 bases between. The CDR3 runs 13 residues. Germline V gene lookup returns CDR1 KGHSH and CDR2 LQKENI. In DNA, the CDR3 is TGTGCCAGCTCCCAGGGAATGAACACTGAAGCTTTCTTT. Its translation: CASSQGMNTEAFF.

The CDR3 DNA sequence: TGTGCCAGCAGCCGACAGGACAGGGCTCCTAATTCACCCCTCCACTTT. This gives the protein CASSRQDRAPNSPLHF. The J gene is TRBJ1-6, the V gene TRBV5-4; TRBD1 agrees at 8 bases. Trimming cost V 4 bases and J 6 bases; bases outside gene matches: 9. The CDR3 consists of 16 residues. Germline CDR1 SGHNT, CDR2 YYREEE (reference sequence). The complete variable domain, with remaining parts taken from reference TRBV5-4 and TRBJ1-6, reads ETGVTQSPTHLIKTRGQQVTLRCSSQSGHNTVSWYQQALGQGPQFIFQYYREEENGRGNFPPRFSGLQFPNYSSELNVNALELDDSALYLCASSRQDRAPNSPLHFGNGTRLTVT.

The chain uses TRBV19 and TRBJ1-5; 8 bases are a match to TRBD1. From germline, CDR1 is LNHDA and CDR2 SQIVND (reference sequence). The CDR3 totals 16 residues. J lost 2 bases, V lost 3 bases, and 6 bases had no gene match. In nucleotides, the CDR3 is TGTGCCAGTAGTATGGACGGACAGGGTGGCAATCAGCCCCAGCATTTT. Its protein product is CASSMDGQGGNQPQHF.

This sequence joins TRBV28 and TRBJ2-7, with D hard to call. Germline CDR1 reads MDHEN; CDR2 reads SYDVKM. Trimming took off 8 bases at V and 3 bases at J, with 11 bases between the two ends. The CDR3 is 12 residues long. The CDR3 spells CASRQSLYEQYF. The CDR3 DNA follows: TGTGCCAGCCGCCAGTCGCTCTACGAGCAGTACTTC.

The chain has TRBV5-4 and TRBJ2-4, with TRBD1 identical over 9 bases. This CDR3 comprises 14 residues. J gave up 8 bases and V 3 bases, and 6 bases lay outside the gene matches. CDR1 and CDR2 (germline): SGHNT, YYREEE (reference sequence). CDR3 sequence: CASSSYDRGYIQYF. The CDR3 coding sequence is TGTGCCAGCAGCTCATACGACAGGGGGTACATTCAGTACTTC. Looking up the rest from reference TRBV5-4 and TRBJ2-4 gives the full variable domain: ETGVTQSPTHLIKTRGQQVTLRCSSQSGHNTVSWYQQALGQGPQFIFQYYREEENGRGNFPPRFSGLQFPNYSSELNVNALELDDSALYLCASSSYDRGYIQYFGAGTRLSVL.

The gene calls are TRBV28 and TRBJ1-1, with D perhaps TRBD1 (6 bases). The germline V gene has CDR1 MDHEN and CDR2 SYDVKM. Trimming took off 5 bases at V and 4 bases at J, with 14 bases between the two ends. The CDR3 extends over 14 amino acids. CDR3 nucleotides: TGTGCCAGCAGTCTGCCCACCAGGGGCACTGAAGCTTTCTTT. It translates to CASSLPTRGTEAFF.

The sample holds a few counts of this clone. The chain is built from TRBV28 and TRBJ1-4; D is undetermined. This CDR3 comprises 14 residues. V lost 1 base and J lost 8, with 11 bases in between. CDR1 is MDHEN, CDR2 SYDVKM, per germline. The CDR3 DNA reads TGTGCCAGCAGTTTATCGGCCCGAAAGGAAAAACTGTTTTTT. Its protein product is CASSLSARKEKLFF.

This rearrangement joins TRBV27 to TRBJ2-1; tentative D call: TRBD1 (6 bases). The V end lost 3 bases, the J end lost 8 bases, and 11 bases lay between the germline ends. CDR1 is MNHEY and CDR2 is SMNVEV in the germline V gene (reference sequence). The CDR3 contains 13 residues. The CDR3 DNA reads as TGTGCCAGCAGTTTTGCCAGGGGCCATGAGCAGTTCTTC. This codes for CASSFARGHEQFF.

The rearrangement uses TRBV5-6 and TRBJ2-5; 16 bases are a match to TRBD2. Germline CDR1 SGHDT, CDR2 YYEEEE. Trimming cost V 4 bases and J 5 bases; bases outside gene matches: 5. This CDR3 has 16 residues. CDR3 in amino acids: CASSMGLAGGLETQYF. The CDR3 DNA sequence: TGTGCCAGCAGCATGGGACTAGCGGGAGGGCTGGAGACCCAGTACTTC. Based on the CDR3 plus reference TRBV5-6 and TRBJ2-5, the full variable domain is DAGVTQSPTHLIKTRGQQVTLRCSPKSGHDTVSWYQQALGQGPQFIFQYYEEEERQRGNFPDRFSGHQFPNYSSELNVNALLLGDSALYLCASSMGLAGGLETQYFGPGTRLLVL.

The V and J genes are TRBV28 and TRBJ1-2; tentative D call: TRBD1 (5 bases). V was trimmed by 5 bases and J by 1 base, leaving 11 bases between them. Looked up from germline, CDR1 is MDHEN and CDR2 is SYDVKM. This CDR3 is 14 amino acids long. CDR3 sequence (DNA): TGTGCCAGCAGTCCCGGGGCTTATAACTATGGCTACACCTTC. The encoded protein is CASSPGAYNYGYTF.

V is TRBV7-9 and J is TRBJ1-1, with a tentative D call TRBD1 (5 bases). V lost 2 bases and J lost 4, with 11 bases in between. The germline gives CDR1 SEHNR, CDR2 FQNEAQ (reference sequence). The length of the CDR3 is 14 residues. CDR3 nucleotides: TGTGCCAGCAGCTTACGCAGGGAGAGCACTGAAGCTTTCTTT. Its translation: CASSLRRESTEAFF.

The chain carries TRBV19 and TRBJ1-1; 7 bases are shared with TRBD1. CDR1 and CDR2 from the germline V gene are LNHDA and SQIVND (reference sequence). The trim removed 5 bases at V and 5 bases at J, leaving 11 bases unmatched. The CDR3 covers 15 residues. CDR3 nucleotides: TGTGCCAGTAGTGACTCAGGGGGGATTTGGACTGAAGCTTTCTTT. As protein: CASSDSGGIWTEAFF.

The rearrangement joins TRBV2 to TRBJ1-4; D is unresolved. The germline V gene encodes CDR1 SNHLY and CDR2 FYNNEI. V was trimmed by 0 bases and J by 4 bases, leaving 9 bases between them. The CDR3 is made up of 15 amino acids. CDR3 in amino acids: CASSEALRSNEKLFF. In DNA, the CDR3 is TGTGCCAGCAGTGAAGCGCTCAGGAGTAATGAAAAACTGTTTTTT.

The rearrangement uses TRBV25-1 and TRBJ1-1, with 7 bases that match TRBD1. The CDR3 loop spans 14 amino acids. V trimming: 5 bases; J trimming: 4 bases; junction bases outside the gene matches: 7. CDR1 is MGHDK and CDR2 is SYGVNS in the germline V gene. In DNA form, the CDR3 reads TGTGCCAGCAGTACATTGACAGGGCCCACTGAAGCTTTCTTT. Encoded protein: CASSTLTGPTEAFF.

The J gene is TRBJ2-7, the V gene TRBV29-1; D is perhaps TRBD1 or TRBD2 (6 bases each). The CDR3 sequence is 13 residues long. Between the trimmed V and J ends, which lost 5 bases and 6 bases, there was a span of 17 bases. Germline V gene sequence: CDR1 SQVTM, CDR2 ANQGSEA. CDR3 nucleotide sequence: TGCAGCGTTAGGTCACAGGGAGGTGGCGAGCAGTACTTC. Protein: CSVRSQGGGEQYF.

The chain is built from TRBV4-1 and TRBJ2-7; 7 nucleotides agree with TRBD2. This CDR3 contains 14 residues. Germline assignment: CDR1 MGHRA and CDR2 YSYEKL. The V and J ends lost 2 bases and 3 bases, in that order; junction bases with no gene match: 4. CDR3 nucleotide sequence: TGCGCCAGCAGCCAACAAGCGGGACTCTACGAGCAGTACTTC. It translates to CASSQQAGLYEQYF.

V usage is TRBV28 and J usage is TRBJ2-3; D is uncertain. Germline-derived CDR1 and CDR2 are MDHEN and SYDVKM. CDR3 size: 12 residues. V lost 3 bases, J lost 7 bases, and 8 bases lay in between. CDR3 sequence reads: CASSFPPNTQYF. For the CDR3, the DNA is TGTGCCAGCAGTTTCCCCCCCAATACGCAGTATTTT. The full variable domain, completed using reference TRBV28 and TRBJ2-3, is DVKVTQSSRYLVKRTGEKVFLECVQDMDHENMFWYRQDPGLGLRLIYFSYDVKMKEKGDIPEGYSVSREKKERFSLILESASTNQTSMYLCASSFPPNTQYFGPGTRLTVL.

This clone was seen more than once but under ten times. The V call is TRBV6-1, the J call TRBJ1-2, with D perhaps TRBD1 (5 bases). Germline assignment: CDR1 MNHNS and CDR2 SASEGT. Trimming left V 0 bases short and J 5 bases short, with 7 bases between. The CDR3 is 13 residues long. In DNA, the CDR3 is TGTGCCAGCAGTGAAGCACAGGTATATGGCTACACCTTC. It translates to CASSEAQVYGYTF.

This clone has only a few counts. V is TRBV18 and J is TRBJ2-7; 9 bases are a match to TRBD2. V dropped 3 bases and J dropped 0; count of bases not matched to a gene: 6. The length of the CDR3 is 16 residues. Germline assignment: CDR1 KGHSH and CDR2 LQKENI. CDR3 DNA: TGTGCCAGCTCACCTTCCAAGACTAGCGGCTCCTACGAGCAGTACTTC. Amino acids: CASSPSKTSGSYEQYF. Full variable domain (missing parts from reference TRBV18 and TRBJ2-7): NAGVMQNPRHLVRRRGQEARLRCSPMKGHSHVYWYRQLPEEGLKFMVYLQKENIIDESGMPKERFSAEFPKEGPSILRIQQVVRGDSAAYFCASSPSKTSGSYEQYFGPGTRLTVT.

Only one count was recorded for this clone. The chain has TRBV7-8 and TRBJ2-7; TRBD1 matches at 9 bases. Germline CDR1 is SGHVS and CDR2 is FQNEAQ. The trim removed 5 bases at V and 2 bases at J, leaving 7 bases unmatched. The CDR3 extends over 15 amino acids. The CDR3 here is CASSRLGQGTYEQYF. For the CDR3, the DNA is TGTGCCAGCAGCCGACTCGGACAGGGGACCTACGAGCAGTACTTC.

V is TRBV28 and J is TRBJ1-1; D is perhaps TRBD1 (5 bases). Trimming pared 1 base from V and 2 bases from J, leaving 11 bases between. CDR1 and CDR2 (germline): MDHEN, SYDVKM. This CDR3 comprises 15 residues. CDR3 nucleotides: TGTGCCAGCAGTTTATTGGGGGGAACAAACACTGAAGCTTTCTTT. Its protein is CASSLLGGTNTEAFF.